These 23 T cell receptor beta chains share one sample of origin, sequenced in a study of T cells of healthy individuals. TCRdb redid the calling of the 5' RACE reads with MiXCR, one entry per CDR3 protein. Of 45,000 to 60,000 distinct CDR3 sequences in the sample, approximately 14% were seen once. These receptors all stem from a human donor in good health.

This clonotype turned up a few times. This chain links TRBV11-2 with TRBJ2-1; maybe TRBD2 (7 bases). Trimming left V 0 bases short and J 7 bases short, with 19 bases between. Germline values: CDR1 SGHAT, CDR2 FQNNGV. The CDR3 has 17 amino acids. The CDR3 DNA reads TGTGCCAGCAGCTTAGAGGGGAGGGGGGGCTTGGTAAATGAGCAGTTCTTC. Translated: CASSLEGRGGLVNEQFF.

The J gene is TRBJ2-7, the V gene TRBV4-1; D possibly corresponds to TRBD1 (5 bases). There are 11 residues in the CDR3. V dropped 0 bases and J dropped 13 bases, with 10 bases sitting between them. CDR1 and CDR2 from the germline V gene are MGHRA and YSYEKL. The CDR3 sequence is CASSQEGEAYF. CDR3 bases: TGCGCCAGCAGCCAAGAAGGGGAAGCTTACTTC.

This clonotype was seen at least ten times. The chain recombines TRBV6-5 with TRBJ1-2; 9 bases agree with TRBD1. Trimming cost V 2 bases and J 5 bases; bases outside gene matches: 3. CDR3 length: 14 amino acids. Germline CDR1 MNHEY, CDR2 SVGAGI. The chain's CDR3 is CASSYGGQGYGYTF. In DNA form, the CDR3 reads TGTGCCAGCAGTTACGGGGGACAGGGTTATGGCTACACCTTC.

The chain links TRBV15 to TRBJ2-5; D uncertain. This CDR3 comprises 14 residues. Trimming cost V 2 bases and J 1 base, with 8 bases left between them. CDR1 and CDR2 from the germline V gene are LNHNV and YYDKDF (reference sequence). CDR3 nucleotide sequence: TGTGCCACCAGCAGACGTGACACCCAAGAGACCCAGTACTTC. This sequence encodes CATSRRDTQETQYF.

This clonotype was picked up many times. V gene TRBV20-1 combines with J gene TRBJ2-5; 12 bases line up with TRBD2. CDR3 length equals 16 residues. Germline V gives CDR1 DFQATT, CDR2 SNEGSKA (reference sequence). The V segment lost 5 bases and the J segment 5 bases; nucleotides outside the gene matches: 12. CDR3 in amino acids: CSAARTSGTPGETQYF. CDR3 in DNA: TGCAGTGCTGCTAGGACTAGCGGGACGCCGGGGGAGACCCAGTACTTC.

The chain recombines TRBV28 with TRBJ1-5; 9 nucleotides agree with TRBD1. This CDR3 spans 16 amino acids. The ends lost 2 bases at V and 3 bases at J; junction bases unmatched: 5. In germline, CDR1 is MDHEN, CDR2 SYDVKM. The CDR3 DNA is TGTGCCAGCAGTTTAACCGGGACAGGGTACAATCAGCCCCAGCATTTT. It translates to CASSLTGTGYNQPQHF.

In nucleotides, the CDR3 is TGTGCCAGCAGCTTCTGGACAGGGGGTAAAGAGACCCAGTACTTC. It specifies CASSFWTGGKETQYF. V and J are TRBV7-2 and TRBJ2-5, with 10 bases identical to TRBD1. V was pared by 3 bases and J by 3 bases, with 4 bases of the junction left unmatched. The CDR3 spans 15 residues. CDR1 is SGHTA, CDR2 FQGNSA, per germline.

This clonotype was picked up many times. This rearrangement joins TRBV29-1 to TRBJ2-6; D gene uncertain. Germline loops: CDR1 SQVTM, CDR2 ANQGSEA. This CDR3 has 15 residues. V dropped 7 bases and J dropped 0 bases, with 13 bases sitting between them. CDR3 nucleotide sequence: TGCAGCGCGGTGGACGGAAGCTCTGGGGCCAACGTCCTGACTTTC. Protein: CSAVDGSSGANVLTF.

This clonotype was seen at least ten times. V and J are TRBV6-1 and TRBJ1-5; a possible D gene is TRBD1 (5 bases). Trimming took off 6 bases at V and 3 bases at J, with 12 bases between the two ends. The CDR3 is made up of 14 amino acids. Germline lookup yields CDR1 MNHNS and CDR2 SASEGT. In nucleotides, the CDR3 is TGTGCCAGCAGCCGGGGGGGGTTCAATCAGCCCCAGCATTTT. Its translation is CASSRGGFNQPQHF.

This clonotype was seen many times. V is TRBV6-6 and J is TRBJ1-2; D uncertain. The germline V gene has CDR1 MNHNY and CDR2 SVGAGI (reference sequence). There are 16 residues in the CDR3. With 4 bases removed from V and 0 bases from J, the gap between germline ends came to 15 bases. DNA for the CDR3: TGTGCCAGCAGTTCCATACGACAAGGGTCTAACTATGGCTACACCTTC. It is translated as CASSSIRQGSNYGYTF.

The rearrangement joins TRBV6-5 to TRBJ2-5, with 11 bases lining up with TRBD2. Losses at the gene ends were 5 bases for V and 5 bases for J; bases not matched to a gene: 7. From germline, CDR1 is MNHEY and CDR2 SVGAGI. The CDR3 covers 15 residues. The CDR3 protein is CASSPRLAGLETQYF. Here the CDR3 DNA reads TGTGCCAGCAGTCCCCGACTAGCGGGGCTGGAGACCCAGTACTTC.

In its sample, this clonotype was seen a few times. V usage is TRBV7-2 and J usage is TRBJ2-1, with D tentatively TRBD1 (6 bases). The CDR3 is 16 amino acids. Germline CDR1 is SGHTA and CDR2 is FQGNSA. V lost 5 bases and J lost 1, with 15 bases in between. The CDR3 sequence: CASSGRTGISYNEQFF. CDR3 DNA sequence: TGTGCCAGCAGCGGACGAACAGGGATATCCTACAATGAGCAGTTCTTC.

J is TRBJ1-2 and V is TRBV4-1; 9 bases are a match to TRBD1. The CDR3 runs 15 residues. The J segment lost 9 bases and the V segment lost 4 bases, leaving 12 bases of the junction unmatched. The germline CDR1 and CDR2 sequences are MGHRA and YSYEKL. Here the CDR3 reads CASSPPDRGFYSYTF. The CDR3 region has the DNA TGCGCCAGCAGCCCACCTGACAGGGGGTTTTATAGCTACACCTTC.

By proportion, this clonotype is medium-sized (0.01 to 0.1%). The rearrangement joins TRBV7-7 to TRBJ2-3, with D possibly being TRBD2 (6 bases). This CDR3 is 16 amino acids long. Germline CDR1 is SSHAT and CDR2 is FNYEAQ (reference sequence). V lost 4 bases, J lost 1 base, and 15 bases lay in between. The CDR3 protein is CASSSGPGVGTDTQYF. As DNA, the CDR3 is TGTGCCAGCAGCTCCGGGCCGGGGGTGGGCACAGATACGCAGTATTTT.

This clonotype was observed a handful of times. The chain is built from TRBV10-3 and TRBJ1-5; D uncertain. V lost 11 bases and J 4 bases, leaving 12 bases between the germline ends. Germline CDR1 ENHRY, CDR2 SYGVKD. CDR3 length: 12 amino acids. The CDR3, as DNA: TGTGCCGCCAGCCCCGTGAATCAGCCCCAGCATTTT. Translation gives CAASPVNQPQHF.

This clonotype was counted a few times. V is TRBV5-1 and J is TRBJ1-2; 8 nucleotides agree with TRBD1. The V segment lost 0 bases and the J segment 8 bases; nucleotides outside the gene matches: 6. From germline, CDR1 is SGHRS and CDR2 YFSETQ. The CDR3 is 14 amino acids. CDR3 DNA: TGCGCCAGCAGCTTGGACCGGACAGGGTTGGGCTACACCTTC. Its translation: CASSLDRTGLGYTF.

Ten or more counts support this clonotype. The rearrangement uses TRBV5-1 and TRBJ2-1; TRBD2 matches 13 bases. CDR1 is SGHRS and CDR2 is YFSETQ in the germline V gene. The CDR3 is made up of 17 amino acids. V was pared by 4 bases and J by 6 bases, with 10 bases of the junction left unmatched. For the CDR3, the DNA is TGCGCCAGCAGCGACGGACTAGCGGGAGCTAGGGGCAATGAGCAGTTCTTC. Translated: CASSDGLAGARGNEQFF. Full variable domain (outside the CDR3, taken from reference TRBV5-1 and TRBJ2-1): KAGVTQTPRYLIKTRGQQVTLSCSPISGHRSVSWYQQTPGQGLQFLFEYFSETQRNKGNFPGRFSGRQFSNSRSEMNVSTLELGDSALYLCASSDGLAGARGNEQFFGPGTRLTVL.

This clonotype appeared many times. The gene calls are TRBV7-2 and TRBJ2-2; D is perhaps TRBD1 (5 bases). Between the trimmed V and J ends, which lost 2 bases and 0 bases, there was a span of 13 bases. The CDR3 has 17 residues. Germline CDR1 reads SGHTA; CDR2 reads FQGNSA. CDR3 nucleotides: TGTGCCAGCAGCTTAAACTGGCAGGGAACGAACACCGGGGAGCTGTTTTTT. Translated, it gives CASSLNWQGTNTGELFF.

The chain employs TRBV21-1 and TRBJ2-2; whether TRBD1, the table's D call, matches the DNA was not checked. TRBV21-1 is a recognized pseudogene. The CDR3 has 18 amino acids. Here the CDR3 reads CASSKEGKKEENTGELFF. CDR3 DNA sequence: TGTGCCAGCAGCAAAGAGGGGAAAAAAGAGGAGAACACCGGGGAGCTGTTTTTT.

The genes are TRBV7-9 and TRBJ1-2; TRBD1 is a possible D gene (6 bases). V shed 3 bases and J shed 3 bases, with 14 bases lying between them. This CDR3 spans 15 amino acids. The germline gives CDR1 SEHNR, CDR2 FQNEAQ (reference sequence). CDR3 sequence: CASSFPGTSDYGYTF. DNA of the CDR3: TGTGCCAGCAGCTTCCCGGGGACAAGCGACTATGGCTACACCTTC.

This clonotype came up a few times. The chain has TRBV6-1 and TRBJ2-7, with no clear D. Germline lookup yields CDR1 MNHNS and CDR2 SASEGT. The CDR3 spans 13 residues. V was pared by 2 bases and J by 5 bases, with 10 bases between. CDR3 nucleotide sequence: TGTGCCAGCAGTGAAATCCCGGCGGACGAGCAGTACTTC. Amino acids: CASSEIPADEQYF.

This clonotype came up many times. The rearrangement uses TRBV28 and TRBJ2-7; D uncertain. The CDR3 totals 12 residues. V lost 3 bases, J lost 6 bases, and 9 bases lay in between. Germline assignment: CDR1 MDHEN and CDR2 SYDVKM. The CDR3 loop reads CASSFGSGEQYF. The CDR3 bases are TGTGCCAGCAGTTTTGGGTCCGGCGAGCAGTACTTC.

The sample holds a few counts of this clonotype. The chain couples TRBV6-6 to TRBJ1-3; D is undetermined. The CDR3 extends over 12 amino acids. The germline gives CDR1 MNHNY, CDR2 SVGAGI (reference sequence). V was clipped by 4 bases and J by 5 bases, with 6 bases between them. The CDR3 sequence: CASSSGRNTIYF. As DNA, the CDR3 is TGTGCCAGCAGTTCTGGGAGAAACACCATATATTTT.